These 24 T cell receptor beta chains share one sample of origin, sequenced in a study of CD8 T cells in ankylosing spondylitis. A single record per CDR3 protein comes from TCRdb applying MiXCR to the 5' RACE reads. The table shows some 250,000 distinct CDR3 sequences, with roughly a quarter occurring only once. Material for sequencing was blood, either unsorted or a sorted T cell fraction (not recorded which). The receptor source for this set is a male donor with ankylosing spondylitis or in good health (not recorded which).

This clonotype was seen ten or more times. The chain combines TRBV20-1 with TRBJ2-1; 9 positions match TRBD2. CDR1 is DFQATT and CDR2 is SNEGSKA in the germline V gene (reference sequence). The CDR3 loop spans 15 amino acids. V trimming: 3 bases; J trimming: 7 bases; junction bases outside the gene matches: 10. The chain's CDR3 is CSASSGRGGLNEQFF. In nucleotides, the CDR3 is TGCAGTGCTAGCAGTGGGCGGGGGGGCTTAAATGAGCAGTTCTTC.

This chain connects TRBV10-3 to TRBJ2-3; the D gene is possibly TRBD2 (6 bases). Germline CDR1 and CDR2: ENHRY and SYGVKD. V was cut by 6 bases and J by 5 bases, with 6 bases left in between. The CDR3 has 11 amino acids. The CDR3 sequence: CAIRRGDTQYF. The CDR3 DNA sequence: TGTGCCATCAGGCGGGGAGATACGCAGTATTTT.

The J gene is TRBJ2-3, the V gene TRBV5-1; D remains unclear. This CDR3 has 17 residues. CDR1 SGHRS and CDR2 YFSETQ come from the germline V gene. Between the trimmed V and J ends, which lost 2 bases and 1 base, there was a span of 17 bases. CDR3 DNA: TGCGCCAGCAGCTTCGGGTCTTGGGGTCGGGGCACAGATACGCAGTATTTT. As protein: CASSFGSWGRGTDTQYF.

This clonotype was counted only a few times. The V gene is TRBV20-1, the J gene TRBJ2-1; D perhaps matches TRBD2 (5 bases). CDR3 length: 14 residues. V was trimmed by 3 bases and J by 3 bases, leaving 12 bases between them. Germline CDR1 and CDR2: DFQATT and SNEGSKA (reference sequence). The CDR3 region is CSASTRIGYNEQFF. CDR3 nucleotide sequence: TGCAGTGCTAGCACTAGAATTGGCTACAATGAGCAGTTCTTC.

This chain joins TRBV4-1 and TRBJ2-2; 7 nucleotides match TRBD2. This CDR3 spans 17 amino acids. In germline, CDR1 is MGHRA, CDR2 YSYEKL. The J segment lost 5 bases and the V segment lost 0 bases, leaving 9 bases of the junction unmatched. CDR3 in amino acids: CASSQDLFAGVTGELFF. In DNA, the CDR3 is TGCGCCAGCAGCCAAGATCTGTTTGCGGGGGTAACCGGGGAGCTGTTTTTT.

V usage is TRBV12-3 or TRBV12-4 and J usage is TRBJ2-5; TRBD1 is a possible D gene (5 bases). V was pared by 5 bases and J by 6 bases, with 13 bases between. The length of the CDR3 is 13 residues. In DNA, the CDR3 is TGTGCCAGCAGTGTGCAGGGTGCGCAGACCCAGTACTTC. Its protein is CASSVQGAQTQYF.

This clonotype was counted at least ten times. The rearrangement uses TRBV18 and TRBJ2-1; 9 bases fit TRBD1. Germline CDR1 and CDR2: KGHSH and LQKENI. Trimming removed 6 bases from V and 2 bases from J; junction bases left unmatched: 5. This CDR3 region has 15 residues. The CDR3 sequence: CASSRGTGTYNEQFF. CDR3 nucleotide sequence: TGTGCCAGCTCCCGGGGGACAGGGACCTACAATGAGCAGTTCTTC.

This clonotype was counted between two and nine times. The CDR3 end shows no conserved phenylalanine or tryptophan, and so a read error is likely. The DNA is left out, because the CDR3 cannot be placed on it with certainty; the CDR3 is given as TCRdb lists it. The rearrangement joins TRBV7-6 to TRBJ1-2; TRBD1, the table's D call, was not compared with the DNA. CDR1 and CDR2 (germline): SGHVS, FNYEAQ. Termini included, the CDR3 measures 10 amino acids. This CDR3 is CASSSLLRVL.

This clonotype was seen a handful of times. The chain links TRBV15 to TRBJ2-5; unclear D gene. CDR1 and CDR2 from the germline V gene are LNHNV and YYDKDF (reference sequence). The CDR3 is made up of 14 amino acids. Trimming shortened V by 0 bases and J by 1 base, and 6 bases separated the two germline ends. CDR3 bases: TGTGCCACCAGCAGAGATAGGGCCCAAGAGACCCAGTACTTC. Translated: CATSRDRAQETQYF.

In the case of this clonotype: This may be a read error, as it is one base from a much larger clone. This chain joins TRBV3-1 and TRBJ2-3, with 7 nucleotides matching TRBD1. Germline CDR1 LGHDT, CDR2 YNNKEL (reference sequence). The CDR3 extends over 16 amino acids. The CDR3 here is CVSSQGGYRGADTQYF. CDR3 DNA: TGTGTCAGCAGCCAAGGTGGATACAGGGGTGCAGATACGCAGTATTTT.

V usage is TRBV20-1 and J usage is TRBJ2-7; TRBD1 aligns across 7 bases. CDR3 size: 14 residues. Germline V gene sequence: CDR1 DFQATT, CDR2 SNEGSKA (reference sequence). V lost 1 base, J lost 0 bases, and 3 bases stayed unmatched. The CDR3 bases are TGCAGTGCTAGAGCGAGGGGGCGCTCCTACGAGCAGTACTTC. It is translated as CSARARGRSYEQYF.

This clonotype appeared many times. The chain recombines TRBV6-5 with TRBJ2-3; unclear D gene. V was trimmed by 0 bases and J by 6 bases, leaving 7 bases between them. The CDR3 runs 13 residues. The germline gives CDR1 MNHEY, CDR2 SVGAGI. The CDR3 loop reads CASSYSIMDTQYF. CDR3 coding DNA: TGTGCCAGCAGTTACTCGATCATGGATACGCAGTATTTT.

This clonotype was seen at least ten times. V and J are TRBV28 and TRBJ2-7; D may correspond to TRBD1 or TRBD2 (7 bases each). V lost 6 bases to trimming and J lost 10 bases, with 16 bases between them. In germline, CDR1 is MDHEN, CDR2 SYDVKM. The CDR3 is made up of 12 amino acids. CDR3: CASSSTGRGQYF. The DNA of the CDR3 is TGTGCCAGCAGCTCGACAGGGAGGGGCCAGTACTTC.

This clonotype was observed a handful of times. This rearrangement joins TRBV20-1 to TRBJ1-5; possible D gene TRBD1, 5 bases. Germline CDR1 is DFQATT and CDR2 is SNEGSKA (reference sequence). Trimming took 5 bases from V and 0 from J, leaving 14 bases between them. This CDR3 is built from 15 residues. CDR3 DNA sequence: TGCAGTGCTCTACCCAGGGTACTTAGCAATCAGCCCCAGCATTTT. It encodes CSALPRVLSNQPQHF.

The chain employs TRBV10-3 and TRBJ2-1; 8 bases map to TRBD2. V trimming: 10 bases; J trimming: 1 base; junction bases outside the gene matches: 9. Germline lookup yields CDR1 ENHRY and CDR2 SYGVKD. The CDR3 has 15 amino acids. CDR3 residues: CATEDRGGSYNEQFF. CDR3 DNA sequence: TGTGCCACCGAAGACCGGGGGGGTTCCTACAATGAGCAGTTCTTC.

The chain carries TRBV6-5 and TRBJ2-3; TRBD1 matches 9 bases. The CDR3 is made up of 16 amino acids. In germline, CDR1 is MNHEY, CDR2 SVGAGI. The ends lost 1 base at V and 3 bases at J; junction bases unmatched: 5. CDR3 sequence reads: CASSYFGQGSTDTQYF. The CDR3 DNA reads TGTGCCAGCAGTTACTTCGGACAGGGGTCGACAGATACGCAGTATTTT.

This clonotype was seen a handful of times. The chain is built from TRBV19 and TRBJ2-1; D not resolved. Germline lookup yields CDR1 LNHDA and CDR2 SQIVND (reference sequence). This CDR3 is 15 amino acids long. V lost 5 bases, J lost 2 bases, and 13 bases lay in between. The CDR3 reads CASSRKGPTYNEQFF. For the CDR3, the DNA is TGTGCCAGTAGTCGAAAAGGACCGACCTACAATGAGCAGTTCTTC.

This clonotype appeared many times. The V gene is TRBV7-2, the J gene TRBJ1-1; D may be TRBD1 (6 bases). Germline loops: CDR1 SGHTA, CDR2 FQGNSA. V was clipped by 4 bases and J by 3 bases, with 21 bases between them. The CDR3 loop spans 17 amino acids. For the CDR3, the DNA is TGTGCCAGCAGCTGGACCGGGACATCGGCTCGTGACACTGAAGCTTTCTTT. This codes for CASSWTGTSARDTEAFF.

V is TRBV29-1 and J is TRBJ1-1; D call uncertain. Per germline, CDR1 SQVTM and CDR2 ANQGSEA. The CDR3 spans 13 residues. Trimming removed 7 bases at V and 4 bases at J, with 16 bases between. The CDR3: CSALRLVGTEAFF. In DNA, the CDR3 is TGCAGCGCTCTACGACTGGTGGGCACTGAAGCTTTCTTT.

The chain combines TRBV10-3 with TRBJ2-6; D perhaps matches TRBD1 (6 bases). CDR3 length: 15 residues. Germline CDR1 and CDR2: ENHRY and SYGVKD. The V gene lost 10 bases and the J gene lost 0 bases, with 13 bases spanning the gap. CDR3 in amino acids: CASRGQLSGANVLTF. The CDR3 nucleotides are TGTGCCAGCAGAGGACAGCTCTCTGGGGCCAACGTCCTGACTTTC.

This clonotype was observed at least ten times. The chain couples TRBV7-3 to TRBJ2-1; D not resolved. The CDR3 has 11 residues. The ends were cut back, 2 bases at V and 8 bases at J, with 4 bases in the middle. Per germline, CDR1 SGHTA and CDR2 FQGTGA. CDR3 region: CASSLDHEQFF. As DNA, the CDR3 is TGTGCCAGCAGCTTAGACCATGAGCAGTTCTTC.

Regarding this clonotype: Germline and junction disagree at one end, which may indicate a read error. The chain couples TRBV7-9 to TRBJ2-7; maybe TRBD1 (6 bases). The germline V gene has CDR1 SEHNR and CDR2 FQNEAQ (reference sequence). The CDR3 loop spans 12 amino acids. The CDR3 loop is CASSSVDRNLHF. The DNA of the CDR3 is TGTGCCAGCAGCTCCGTGGACAGAAACCTACACTTC.

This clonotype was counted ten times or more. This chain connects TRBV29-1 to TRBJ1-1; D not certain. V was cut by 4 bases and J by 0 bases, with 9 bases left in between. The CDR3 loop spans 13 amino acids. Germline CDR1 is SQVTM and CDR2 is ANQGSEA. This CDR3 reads CSVVDALNTEAFF. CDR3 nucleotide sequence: TGCAGCGTTGTCGACGCTTTGAACACTGAAGCTTTCTTT.

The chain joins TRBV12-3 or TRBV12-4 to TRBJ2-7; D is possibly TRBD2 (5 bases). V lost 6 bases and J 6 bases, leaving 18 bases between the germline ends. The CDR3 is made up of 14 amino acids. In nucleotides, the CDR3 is TGTGCCAGCAGCCCGTCCGGGGAATGGAGCGAGCAGTACTTC. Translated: CASSPSGEWSEQYF.